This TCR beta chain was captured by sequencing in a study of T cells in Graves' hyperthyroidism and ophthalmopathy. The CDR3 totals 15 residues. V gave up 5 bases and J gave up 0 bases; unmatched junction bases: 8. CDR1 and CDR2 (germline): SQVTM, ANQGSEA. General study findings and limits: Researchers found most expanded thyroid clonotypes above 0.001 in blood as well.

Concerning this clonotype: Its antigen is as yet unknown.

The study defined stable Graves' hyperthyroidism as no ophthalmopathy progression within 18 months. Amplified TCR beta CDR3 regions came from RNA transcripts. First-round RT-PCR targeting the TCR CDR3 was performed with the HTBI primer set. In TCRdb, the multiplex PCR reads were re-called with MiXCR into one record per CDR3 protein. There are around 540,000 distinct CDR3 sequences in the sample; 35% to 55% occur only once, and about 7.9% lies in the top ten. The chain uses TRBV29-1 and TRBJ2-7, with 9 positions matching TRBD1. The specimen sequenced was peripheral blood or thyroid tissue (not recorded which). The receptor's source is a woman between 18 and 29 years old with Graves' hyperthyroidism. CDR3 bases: TGCAGCGTTTATAGGGACAGGGCCTCCTCCTACGAGCAGTACTTC. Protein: CSVYRDRASSYEQYF.